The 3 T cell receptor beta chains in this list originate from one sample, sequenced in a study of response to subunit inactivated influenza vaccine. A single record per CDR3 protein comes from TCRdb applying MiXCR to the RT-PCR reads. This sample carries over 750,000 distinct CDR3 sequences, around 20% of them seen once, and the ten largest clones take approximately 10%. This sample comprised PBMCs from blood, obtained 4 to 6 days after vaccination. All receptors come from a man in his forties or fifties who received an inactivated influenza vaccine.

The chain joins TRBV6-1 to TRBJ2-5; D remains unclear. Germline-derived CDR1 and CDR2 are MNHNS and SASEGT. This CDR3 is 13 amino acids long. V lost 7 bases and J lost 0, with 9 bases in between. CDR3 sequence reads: CASTLQYQETQYF. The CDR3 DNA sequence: TGTGCCAGCACTCTTCAGTACCAAGAGACCCAGTACTTC.

CDR3 nucleotides: TGCAGTGCACCAAAACAGGGATACGAGCAGTACTTC. Amino acids: CSAPKQGYEQYF. The V gene is TRBV20-1, the J gene TRBJ2-7, with D possibly matching TRBD1 (6 bases). Germline assignment: CDR1 DFQATT and CDR2 SNEGSKA (reference sequence). V was pared by 6 bases and J by 4 bases, with 13 bases between. The CDR3 runs to 12 residues.

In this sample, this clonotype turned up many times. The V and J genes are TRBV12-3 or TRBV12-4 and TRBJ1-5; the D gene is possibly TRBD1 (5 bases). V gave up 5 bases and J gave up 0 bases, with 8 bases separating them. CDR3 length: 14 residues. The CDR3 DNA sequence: TGTGCCAGCAGTGGGACGGATAGCAATCAGCCCCAGCATTTT. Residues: CASSGTDSNQPQHF.